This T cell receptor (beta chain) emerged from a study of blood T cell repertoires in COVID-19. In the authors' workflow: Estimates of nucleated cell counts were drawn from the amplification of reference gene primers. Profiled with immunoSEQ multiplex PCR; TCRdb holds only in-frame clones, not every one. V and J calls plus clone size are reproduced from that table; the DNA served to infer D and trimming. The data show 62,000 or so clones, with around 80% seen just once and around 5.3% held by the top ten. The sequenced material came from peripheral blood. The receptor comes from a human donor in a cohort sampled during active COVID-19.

This CDR3 is CAISESQGSYGYTF. The CDR3 nucleotides are TGTGCCATCAGTGAGAGTCAGGGTTCCTATGGCTACACCTTC. V gene TRBV10-3 combines with J gene TRBJ1-2, with a possible D match to TRBD1 (5 bases). Trimming stripped 2 bases from V and 4 bases from J, with 11 bases between. Germline V lookup: CDR1 ENHRY, CDR2 SYGVKD. The CDR3 length is 14 residues.